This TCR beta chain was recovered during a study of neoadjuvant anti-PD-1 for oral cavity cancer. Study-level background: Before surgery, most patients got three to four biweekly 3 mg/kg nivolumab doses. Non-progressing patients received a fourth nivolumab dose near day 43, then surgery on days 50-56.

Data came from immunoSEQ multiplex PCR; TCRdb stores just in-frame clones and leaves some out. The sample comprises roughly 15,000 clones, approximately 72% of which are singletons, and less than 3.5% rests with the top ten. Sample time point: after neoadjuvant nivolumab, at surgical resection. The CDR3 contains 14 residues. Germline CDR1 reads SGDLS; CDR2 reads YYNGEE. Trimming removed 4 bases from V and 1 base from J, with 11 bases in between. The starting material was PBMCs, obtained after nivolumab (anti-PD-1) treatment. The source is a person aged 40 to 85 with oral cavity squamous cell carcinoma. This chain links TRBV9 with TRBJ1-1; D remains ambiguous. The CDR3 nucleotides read TGTGCCAGCAGCCCTCACGACGCGAACACTGAAGCTTTCTTT. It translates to CASSPHDANTEAFF. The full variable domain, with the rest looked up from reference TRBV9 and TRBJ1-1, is DSGVTQTPKHLITATGQRVTLRCSPRSGDLSVYWYQQSLDQGLQFLIQYYNGEERAKGNILERFSAQQFPDLHSELNLSSLELGDSALYFCASSPHDANTEAFFGQGTRLTVV.